Described below is a single T cell receptor (beta chain) sequence and its context. Residents of about two dozen US areas, aged 18 to 89 years, made up the participants. This sample was included in a study of blood T cell repertoires in COVID-19. Profiling relied on immunoSEQ multiplex PCR, and the TCRdb table lists in-frame clones only, not all of them. Counted here are approximately 240,000 clones, roughly 80% occurring once; the ten biggest clones make up about 1.3%. The sequenced sample consisted of PBMCs or T cells enriched from blood (not recorded which). The clonotype comes from a woman between 40 and 55 years old with acute COVID-19.

The CDR3 nucleotides are TGTGCCAGCAGTTTTAGGAGGGGCACTGAAGCTTTCTTT. Its protein product is CASSFRRGTEAFF. This rearrangement joins TRBV12-3 or TRBV12-4 to TRBJ1-1; weak D call: TRBD1 (5 bases). V gave up 3 bases and J gave up 4 bases, with 9 bases separating them. The CDR3 covers 13 residues.